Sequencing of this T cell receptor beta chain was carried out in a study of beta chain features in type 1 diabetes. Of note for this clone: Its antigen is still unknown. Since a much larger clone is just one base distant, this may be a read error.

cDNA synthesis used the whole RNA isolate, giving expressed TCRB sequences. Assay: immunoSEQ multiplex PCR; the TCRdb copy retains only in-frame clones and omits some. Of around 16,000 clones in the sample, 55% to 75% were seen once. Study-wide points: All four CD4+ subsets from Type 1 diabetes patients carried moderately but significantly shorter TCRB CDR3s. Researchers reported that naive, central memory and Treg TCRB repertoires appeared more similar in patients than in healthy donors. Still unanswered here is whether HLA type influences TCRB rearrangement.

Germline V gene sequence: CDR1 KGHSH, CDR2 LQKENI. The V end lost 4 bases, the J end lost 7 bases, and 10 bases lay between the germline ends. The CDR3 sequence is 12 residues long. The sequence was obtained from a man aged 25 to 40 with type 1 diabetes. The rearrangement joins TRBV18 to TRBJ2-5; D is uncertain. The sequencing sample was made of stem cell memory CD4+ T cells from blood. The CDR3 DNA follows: TGTGCCAGCTCACTGCTGAGAGGGACCCAGTACTTC. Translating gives CASSLLRGTQYF.